Following are 11 T cell receptor beta chains from one sample sequenced in a study of shared T cell receptors in the human thymus. Sequencing used immunoSEQ multiplex PCR; TCRdb keeps in-frame clones, though not all of them. The table shows hundreds of thousands of clones, with approximately 88% occurring only once. These same data were also listed under a study on human thymus T cells.

Input material: thymocytes. The receptor set was obtained from a boy under three years old with a congenital heart defect.

This clone was detected a few times. This chain links TRBV28 with TRBJ1-1, with D hard to call. V dropped 7 bases and J dropped 4 bases, with 13 bases sitting between them. From germline, CDR1 is MDHEN and CDR2 SYDVKM. The CDR3 spans 13 residues. CDR3 protein: CASITYRGTEAFF. The CDR3, as DNA: TGTGCCAGCATCACCTATCGGGGCACTGAAGCTTTCTTT. The variable domain in full, with the rest retrieved from reference TRBV28 and TRBJ1-1, is DVKVTQSSRYLVKRTGEKVFLECVQDMDHENMFWYRQDPGLGLRLIYFSYDVKMKEKGDIPEGYSVSREKKERFSLILESASTNQTSMYLCASITYRGTEAFFGQGTRLTVV.

The chain joins TRBV5-4 to TRBJ1-1, with a possible D match to TRBD1 (5 bases). Germline CDR1 reads SGHNT; CDR2 reads YYREEE (reference sequence). V was clipped by 3 bases and J by 4 bases, with 13 bases between them. The CDR3 sequence is 14 residues long. CDR3 region: CASSCREVGTEAFF. CDR3 sequence (DNA): TGTGCCAGCAGCTGCAGGGAGGTAGGCACTGAAGCTTTCTTT.

CDR3 region: CASVRDRSYNEQFF. For the CDR3, the DNA is TGTGCCAGCGTTCGGGACAGGTCGTACAATGAGCAGTTCTTC. V is TRBV28 and J is TRBJ2-1; 8 bases map to TRBD1. This CDR3 is built from 14 residues. The V segment lost 8 bases and the J segment 4 bases; nucleotides outside the gene matches: 7. Germline V gives CDR1 MDHEN, CDR2 SYDVKM.

The V and J genes are TRBV5-1 and TRBJ2-1; 13 bases are a match to TRBD2. The CDR3 length is 18 residues. Germline trimming cut 0 bases from V and 3 bases from J; bases unmatched to any gene: 6. Germline-derived CDR1 and CDR2 are SGHRS and YFSETQ. CDR3 amino acids: CASSLGTSGRVCYNEQFF. As DNA, the CDR3 is TGCGCCAGCAGCTTGGGCACTAGCGGGAGGGTGTGCTACAATGAGCAGTTCTTC.

This chain connects TRBV19 to TRBJ1-1; a weak D match, TRBD1 (5 bases). Trimming removed 7 bases at V and 5 bases at J, with 23 bases between. Germline assignment: CDR1 LNHDA and CDR2 SQIVND (reference sequence). The CDR3 covers 16 residues. The CDR3 bases are TGTGCCAGTACCACCAAGCACCAGTTCAAGGGGACTGAAGCTTTCTTT. Amino acid sequence: CASTTKHQFKGTEAFF.

The chain links TRBV19 to TRBJ2-2, with TRBD2 matching 10 bases. The V gene end was trimmed by 1 base and the J gene end by 1 base; junction bases not matched to a gene: 9. The CDR3 has 19 amino acids. Looked up from germline, CDR1 is LNHDA and CDR2 is SQIVND (reference sequence). This chain's CDR3 is CASSIVEREGLWNTGELFF. The CDR3 DNA is TGTGCCAGTAGTATAGTGGAGCGGGAGGGCCTATGGAACACCGGGGAGCTGTTTTTT.

The chain joins TRBV7-3 to TRBJ2-1, with 12 positions matching TRBD2. In germline, CDR1 is SGHTA, CDR2 FQGTGA. Germline trimming cut 5 bases from V and 0 bases from J; bases unmatched to any gene: 5. The CDR3 is 17 amino acids. The CDR3 bases are TGTGCCAGCAGCCCGACTAGCGGGGGTAGCTCCTACAATGAGCAGTTCTTC. Amino acid sequence: CASSPTSGGSSYNEQFF.

This chain uses TRBV30 with TRBJ2-3; no clear D. Trimming shortened V by 7 bases and J by 3 bases, and 17 bases separated the two germline ends. This CDR3 is 14 amino acids long. Germline CDR1 is GTSNPN and CDR2 is SVGIG (reference sequence). CDR3: CASTSDHGTDTQYF. In nucleotides, the CDR3 is TGTGCCTCCACGTCTGACCACGGGACAGATACGCAGTATTTT.

This clone appeared a single time. The junction departs from germline at one end; a sequencing error may be responsible. This chain joins TRBV7-6 and TRBJ1-1, with TRBD1 as a possible D gene (5 bases). Germline loops: CDR1 SGHVS, CDR2 FNYEAQ. The CDR3 contains 13 residues. DNA of the CDR3: TGTGCCAGCAGCTTAGGGGGGGATACTGAGGCTTTCTTT. It is translated as CASSLGGDTEAFF.

The chain recombines TRBV7-2 with TRBJ2-7; 7 bases fit TRBD2. The germline CDR1 and CDR2 sequences are SGHTA and FQGNSA. This CDR3 contains 14 residues. Trimming removed 5 bases from V and 5 bases from J; junction bases left unmatched: 9. The CDR3: CASSPRTSRNEQYF. In nucleotides, the CDR3 is TGTGCCAGCAGCCCAAGGACTAGTAGGAACGAGCAGTACTTC.

CDR3 DNA sequence: TGTGCCAGCAGCAGGGAGGGGTTAGCGGGAGGTTACGAGCAGTACTTC. Its translation is CASSREGLAGGYEQYF. This chain connects TRBV7-9 to TRBJ2-7; 10 bases agree with TRBD2. Germline CDR1 SEHNR, CDR2 FQNEAQ (reference sequence). V shed 5 bases, J shed 4 bases, and the junction held 11 bases outside the gene matches. CDR3 length: 16 residues.